This TCR beta chain was observed in a study of blood T cell repertoires in COVID-19. Produced via immunoSEQ multiplex PCR; TCRdb's table is partial and in-frame only. The table has around 260,000 clones, approximately 89% seen once. The sequenced sample was peripheral blood. The receptor comes from a woman aged 30 to 39 with COVID-19, enrolled during active disease.

The CDR3 DNA sequence: TGTGCCAGTAGTATACCGGGACTAGCGGCGTCAAATGAGCAGTTCTTC. Translated: CASSIPGLAASNEQFF. V gene TRBV19 combines with J gene TRBJ2-1; 11 nucleotides line up with TRBD2. This CDR3 spans 16 amino acids. The V segment lost 2 bases and the J segment 7 bases; nucleotides outside the gene matches: 7. The V gene's germline CDR1 is LNHDA and CDR2 SQIVND (reference sequence).